The 2 T cell receptor beta chains given below trace back to one sample, sequenced in a study of cytomegalovirus exposure and HLA in healthy donors. Measured with immunoSEQ multiplex PCR; TCRdb has only the in-frame clones, and not every one. This repertoire shows about 280,000 clones, 88% found once; its top ten account for approximately 0.94%. Sequencing was performed on PBMCs. These receptors were taken from a woman between 18 and 29 years old in good health and CMV-seronegative.

V is TRBV5-4 and J is TRBJ2-2; D gene uncertain. Germline V gene lookup returns CDR1 SGHNT and CDR2 YYREEE (reference sequence). V lost 0 bases and J lost 7, with 13 bases in between. The CDR3 totals 15 residues. The CDR3 DNA sequence: TGTGCCAGCAGCTTGGCTGGGCCTCAACTCGGGGAGCTGTTTTTT. It codes for CASSLAGPQLGELFF.

The J gene is TRBJ1-2, the V gene TRBV7-2; D possibly corresponds to TRBD1 (5 bases). V lost 5 bases and J lost 8, with 9 bases in between. This CDR3 has 11 residues. Germline V gene data show CDR1 as SGHTA and CDR2 as FQGNSA. CDR3 in amino acids: CASSPRDGYTF. The CDR3 DNA reads as TGTGCCAGCAGCCCGCGGGACGGCTACACCTTC.